These 20 T cell receptor beta chains share one sample of origin, sequenced in a study of T cells in Graves' hyperthyroidism and ophthalmopathy. The investigators amplified TCR beta CDR3 regions from RNA transcripts. An initial round of RT-PCR targeting the TCR CDR3 relied on the HTBI primer set. Using its own MiXCR run on the multiplex PCR reads, TCRdb lists one record per CDR3 protein. The repertoire has about 360,000 distinct CDR3 sequences, about 13% of them found once; the top ten carry around 9.2%. The specimen was blood. The receptors were sampled from a woman aged 18-30 years with Graves' hyperthyroidism.

This chain connects TRBV5-6 to TRBJ1-6; TRBD1 matches 10 bases. Germline V gene lookup returns CDR1 SGHDT and CDR2 YYEEEE. Trimming took 2 bases from V and 10 from J; bases not matched to a gene: 12. The CDR3 is 17 amino acids. The CDR3 is CASSFTQPGQGLSPLHF. CDR3 bases: TGTGCCAGCAGCTTCACCCAACCGGGACAGGGGTTGTCACCCCTCCACTTT.

The sample holds many counts of this clonotype. The chain links TRBV7-8 to TRBJ1-6; TRBD1 matches 7 bases. This CDR3 region has 14 residues. V lost 3 bases, J lost 11 bases, and 7 bases stayed unmatched. In germline, CDR1 is SGHVS, CDR2 FQNEAQ. CDR3 DNA: TGTGCCAGCAGCTTCGACAGGGTTAAGCCACCCCTCCACTTT. Protein product: CASSFDRVKPPLHF.

CDR3 sequence (DNA): TGTGCCAGCAGCTCGTTTAGCGGGAGGGCTGGTGGGGAGCTGTTTTTT. Translating gives CASSSFSGRAGGELFF. The V gene is TRBV7-2, the J gene TRBJ2-2; TRBD2 agrees at 11 bases. The CDR3 sequence is 16 residues long. V dropped 4 bases and J dropped 8; count of bases not matched to a gene: 9. The germline gives CDR1 SGHTA, CDR2 FQGNSA. Filled out from reference TRBV7-2 and TRBJ2-2, the complete variable domain reads GAGVSQSPSNKVTEKGKDVELRCDPISGHTALYWYRQSLGQGLEFLIYFQGNSAPDKSGLPSDRFSAERTGGSVSTLTIQRTQQEDSAVYLCASSSFSGRAGGELFFGEGSRLTVL.

This clonotype was counted ten times or more. The chain combines TRBV20-1 with TRBJ2-3; 9 bases match TRBD2. After removal of 5 bases from V and 5 bases from J, the junction contained 11 bases not matched to a gene. The CDR3 runs 15 residues. The germline CDR1 and CDR2 sequences are DFQATT and SNEGSKA (reference sequence). CDR3 sequence reads: CSALTQREVLDTQYF. The CDR3 nucleotides read TGCAGTGCTCTAACTCAGCGGGAGGTGTTAGATACGCAGTATTTT.

This clonotype was seen repeatedly, ten times or more. The chain links TRBV20-1 to TRBJ2-1; a weak D match, TRBD2 (6 bases). The CDR3 length is 14 residues. V was pared by 5 bases and J by 2 bases, with 13 bases between. Germline loops: CDR1 DFQATT, CDR2 SNEGSKA (reference sequence). The chain's CDR3 is CSAPGEVAYNEQFF. In DNA form, the CDR3 reads TGCAGTGCTCCCGGGGAGGTCGCCTACAATGAGCAGTTCTTC.

The chain joins TRBV20-1 to TRBJ2-1; TRBD2 aligns across 10 bases. From germline, CDR1 is DFQATT and CDR2 SNEGSKA (reference sequence). V was pared by 5 bases and J by 8 bases, with 12 bases of the junction left unmatched. The CDR3 loop spans 15 amino acids. The CDR3 DNA sequence: TGCAGTGCTGGGGATGGTAGCGGGGGGCTCGATGAGCAGTTCTTC. Translation: CSAGDGSGGLDEQFF.

V and J are TRBV27 and TRBJ1-6; D might be TRBD1 (5 bases). Germline CDR1 reads MNHEY; CDR2 reads SMNVEV (reference sequence). The CDR3 has 15 amino acids. The ends were cut back, 6 bases at V and 4 bases at J, with 13 bases in the middle. The CDR3 bases are TGTGCCAGCAGCCCGACAGCCCTTTATAATTCACCCCTCCACTTT. Its translation: CASSPTALYNSPLHF.

This clonotype was recorded many times. The gene calls are TRBV7-2 and TRBJ2-4, with no clear D. V shed 5 bases and J shed 2 bases, with 10 bases lying between them. The length of the CDR3 is 14 residues. Germline V gives CDR1 SGHTA, CDR2 FQGNSA. The DNA of the CDR3 is TGTGCCAGCAGCCGACCCCAGACCAAAAACATTCAGTACTTC. Protein product: CASSRPQTKNIQYF.

This clonotype was recorded many times. This chain connects TRBV2 to TRBJ1-6; D may be TRBD1 (5 bases). From germline, CDR1 is SNHLY and CDR2 FYNNEI. The CDR3 has 18 residues. Trimming cost V 3 bases and J 0 bases, with 15 bases left between them. CDR3: CASSDGGGGSSYNSPLHF. CDR3 bases: TGTGCCAGCAGTGATGGTGGGGGGGGGAGCTCCTATAATTCACCCCTCCACTTT.

This clonotype was detected ten times or more. J is TRBJ1-1 and V is TRBV12-3 or TRBV12-4, with D uncertain. Trimming shortened V by 6 bases and J by 1 base, and 15 bases separated the two germline ends. The CDR3 sequence is 15 residues long. CDR3 coding DNA: TGTGCCAGCAGCCCGACCGGACGCTCGAACACTGAAGCTTTCTTT. Its translation is CASSPTGRSNTEAFF.

This clonotype has only a few counts. The CDR3 here is CAIIPQPQHF. The CDR3 nucleotides are TGTGCCATCATCCCTCAGCCCCAGCATTTT. The rearrangement uses TRBV10-3 and TRBJ1-5, with D hard to call. V gave up 7 bases and J gave up 6 bases, with 4 bases separating them. CDR1 is ENHRY and CDR2 is SYGVKD in the germline V gene. The CDR3 spans 10 residues.

This clonotype appeared many times. The chain joins TRBV11-2 to TRBJ2-3; D assignment may be TRBD1 or TRBD2 (5 bases each). V shed 5 bases and J shed 2 bases, with 11 bases lying between them. This CDR3 contains 14 residues. CDR1 and CDR2 (germline): SGHAT, FQNNGV. The chain's CDR3 is CASSPVGDTDTQYF. The CDR3 DNA follows: TGTGCCAGCAGCCCAGTGGGGGACACAGATACGCAGTATTTT.

J is TRBJ2-1 and V is TRBV9; 9 nucleotides align to TRBD2. With V trimmed by 3 bases and J by 1 base, 5 bases remained unmatched. This CDR3 region has 16 residues. Germline CDR1 and CDR2: SGDLS and YYNGEE. This CDR3 reads CASSGPGLASYNEQFF. The CDR3 bases are TGTGCCAGCAGCGGTCCGGGACTAGCTTCCTACAATGAGCAGTTCTTC.

On this clonotype itself: The junction does not match germline at one end; this may be a read error. The V and J genes are TRBV20-1 and TRBJ2-5, with TRBD2 matching 7 bases. The CDR3 spans 10 residues. Germline values: CDR1 DFQATT, CDR2 SNEGSKA (reference sequence). In DNA form, the CDR3 reads TGCAGTGCTAGTTTGGGGGGGGAGGACTTC. Translation gives CSASLGGEDF.

This clonotype occurred many times. The chain uses TRBV7-9 and TRBJ1-5; possible D gene TRBD1, 5 bases. The V and J ends lost 1 base and 6 bases respectively, with 10 bases between them. The CDR3 runs to 14 residues. Germline V gene data show CDR1 as SEHNR and CDR2 as FQNEAQ (reference sequence). CDR3 bases: TGTGCCAGCAGCTTAGAAGGGACGCTTCAGCCCCAGCATTTT. The encoded protein is CASSLEGTLQPQHF.

This clonotype was observed at least ten times. The rearrangement joins TRBV2 to TRBJ1-1; 8 bases match TRBD1. V shed 6 bases, J shed 5 bases, and the junction held 14 bases outside the gene matches. CDR3 size: 16 residues. Germline V CDR1 and CDR2: SNHLY, FYNNEI. CDR3 sequence reads: CASRGLDRGEETEAFF. The CDR3 coding sequence is TGTGCCAGCAGGGGGCTAGACAGGGGTGAGGAAACTGAAGCTTTCTTT.

There are many counts of this clonotype. The rearrangement uses TRBV20-1 and TRBJ1-2; 12 bases fit TRBD1. Germline V gene lookup returns CDR1 DFQATT and CDR2 SNEGSKA (reference sequence). J gave up 2 bases and V 4 bases, and 5 bases lay outside the gene matches. The CDR3 totals 15 residues. CDR3 DNA sequence: TGCAGTGCTACCACCGGGACAGGGGGCAACTATGGCTACACCTTC. Its protein is CSATTGTGGNYGYTF.

This clonotype was recorded at least ten times. The chain couples TRBV2 to TRBJ1-1, with D perhaps matching TRBD1 (5 bases). Trimming stripped 2 bases from V and 0 bases from J, with 10 bases between. This CDR3 has 15 residues. Germline assignment: CDR1 SNHLY and CDR2 FYNNEI. CDR3 bases: TGTGCCAGCAGTGAACTGGGGGGGATGAACACTGAAGCTTTCTTT. Its protein is CASSELGGMNTEAFF.

The rearrangement joins TRBV7-9 to TRBJ2-7, with 7 bases lining up with TRBD1. The junction had 12 bases not matched to a gene; V was cut back by 6 bases and J by 1 base. There are 16 residues in the CDR3. Germline loops: CDR1 SEHNR, CDR2 FQNEAQ (reference sequence). The CDR3 DNA sequence: TGTGCCAGCAGTTCTCTGGGACAGCGAGGTTCCTACGAGCAGTACTTC. Amino acid sequence: CASSSLGQRGSYEQYF.

The sample holds many counts of this clonotype. The gene calls are TRBV15 and TRBJ2-1; 10 positions agree with TRBD2. The ends lost 4 bases at V and 0 bases at J; junction bases unmatched: 6. The length of the CDR3 is 17 residues. From germline, CDR1 is LNHNV and CDR2 YYDKDF (reference sequence). Here the CDR3 reads CATSTRTSGNSYNEQFF. CDR3 DNA: TGTGCCACCAGCACCAGGACTAGCGGAAACTCCTACAATGAGCAGTTCTTC.